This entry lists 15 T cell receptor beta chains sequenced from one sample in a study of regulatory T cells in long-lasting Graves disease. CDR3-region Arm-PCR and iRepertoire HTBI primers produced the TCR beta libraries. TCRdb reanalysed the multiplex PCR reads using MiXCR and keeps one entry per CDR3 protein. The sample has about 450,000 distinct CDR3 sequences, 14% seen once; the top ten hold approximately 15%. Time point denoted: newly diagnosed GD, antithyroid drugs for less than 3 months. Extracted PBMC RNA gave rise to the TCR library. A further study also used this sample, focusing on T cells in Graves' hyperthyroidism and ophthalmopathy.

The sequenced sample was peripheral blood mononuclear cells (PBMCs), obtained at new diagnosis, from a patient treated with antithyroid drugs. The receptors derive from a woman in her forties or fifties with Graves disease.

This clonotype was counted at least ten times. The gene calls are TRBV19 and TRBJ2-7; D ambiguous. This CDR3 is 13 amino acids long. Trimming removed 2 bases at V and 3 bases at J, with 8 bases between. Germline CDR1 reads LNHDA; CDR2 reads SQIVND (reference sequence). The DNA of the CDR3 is TGTGCCAGTAGTATAAGAGCCGGCTACGAGCAGTACTTC. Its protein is CASSIRAGYEQYF.

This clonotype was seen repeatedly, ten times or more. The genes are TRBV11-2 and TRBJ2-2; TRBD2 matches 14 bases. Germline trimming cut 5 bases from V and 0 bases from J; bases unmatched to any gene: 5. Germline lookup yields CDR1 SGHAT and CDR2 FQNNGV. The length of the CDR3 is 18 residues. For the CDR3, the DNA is TGTGCCAGCAGCCTCAGACTAGCGGGAGGGACGAACACCGGGGAGCTGTTTTTT. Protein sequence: CASSLRLAGGTNTGELFF. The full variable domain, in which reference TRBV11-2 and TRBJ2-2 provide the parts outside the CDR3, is EAGVAQSPRYKIIEKRQSVAFWCNPISGHATLYWYQQILGQGPKLLIQFQNNGVVDDSQLPKDRFSAERLKGVDSTLKIQPAKLEDSAVYLCASSLRLAGGTNTGELFFGEGSRLTVL.

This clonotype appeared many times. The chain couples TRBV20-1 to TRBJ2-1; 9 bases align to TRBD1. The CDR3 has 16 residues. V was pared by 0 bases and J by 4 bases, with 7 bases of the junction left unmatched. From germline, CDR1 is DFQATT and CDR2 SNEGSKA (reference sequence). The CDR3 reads CSARDESGTGYNEQFF. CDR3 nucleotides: TGCAGTGCTAGAGATGAATCCGGGACAGGGTACAATGAGCAGTTCTTC.

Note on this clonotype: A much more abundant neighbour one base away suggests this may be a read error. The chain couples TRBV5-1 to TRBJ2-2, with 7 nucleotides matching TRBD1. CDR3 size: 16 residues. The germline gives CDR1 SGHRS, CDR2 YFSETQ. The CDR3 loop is CASSFSGTANTGELVF. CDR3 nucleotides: TGCGCCAGCAGCTTTTCCGGGACAGCGAACACCGGGGAGCTGGTTTTT.

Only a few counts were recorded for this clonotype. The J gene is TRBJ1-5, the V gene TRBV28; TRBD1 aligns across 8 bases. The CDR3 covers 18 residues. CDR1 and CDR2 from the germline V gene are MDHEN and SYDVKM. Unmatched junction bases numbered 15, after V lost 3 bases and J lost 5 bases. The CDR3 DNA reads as TGTGCCAGCAGTTTCGCCACAGCCTCGGACAGGGCGGATCAGCCCCAGCATTTT. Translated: CASSFATASDRADQPQHF.

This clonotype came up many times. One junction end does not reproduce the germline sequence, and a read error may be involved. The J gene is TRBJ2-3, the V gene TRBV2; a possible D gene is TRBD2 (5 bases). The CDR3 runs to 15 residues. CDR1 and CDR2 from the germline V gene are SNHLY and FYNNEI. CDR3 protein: CASSKAVPSTDTQYF. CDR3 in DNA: TGTGCCAGCAGTAAAGCGGTCCCTAGCACAGATACGCAGTATTTT.

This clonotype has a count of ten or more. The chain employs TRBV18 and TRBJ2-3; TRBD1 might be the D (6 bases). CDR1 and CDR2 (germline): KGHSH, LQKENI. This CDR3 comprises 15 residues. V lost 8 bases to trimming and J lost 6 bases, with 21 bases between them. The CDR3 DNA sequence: TGTGCCAGCAGTAGGGGCCAGGGGCGATCGGATACGCAGTATTTT. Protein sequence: CASSRGQGRSDTQYF. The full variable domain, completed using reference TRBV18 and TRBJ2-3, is NAGVMQNPRHLVRRRGQEARLRCSPMKGHSHVYWYRQLPEEGLKFMVYLQKENIIDESGMPKERFSAEFPKEGPSILRIQQVVRGDSAAYFCASSRGQGRSDTQYFGPGTRLTVL.

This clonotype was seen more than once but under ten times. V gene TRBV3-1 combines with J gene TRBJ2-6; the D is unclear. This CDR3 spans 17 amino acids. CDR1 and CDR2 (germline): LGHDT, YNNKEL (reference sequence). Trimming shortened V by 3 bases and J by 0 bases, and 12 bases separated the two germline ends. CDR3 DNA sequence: TGTGCCAGCAGCCACGGGTTAAGCGTCTCTGGGGCCAACGTCCTGACTTTC. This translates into CASSHGLSVSGANVLTF.

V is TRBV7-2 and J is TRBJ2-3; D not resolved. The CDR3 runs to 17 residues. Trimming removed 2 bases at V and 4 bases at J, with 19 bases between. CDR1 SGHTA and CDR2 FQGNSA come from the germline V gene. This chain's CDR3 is CASSLYQRTLGADTQYF. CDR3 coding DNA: TGTGCCAGCAGCTTATATCAGCGAACCCTTGGCGCAGATACGCAGTATTTT.

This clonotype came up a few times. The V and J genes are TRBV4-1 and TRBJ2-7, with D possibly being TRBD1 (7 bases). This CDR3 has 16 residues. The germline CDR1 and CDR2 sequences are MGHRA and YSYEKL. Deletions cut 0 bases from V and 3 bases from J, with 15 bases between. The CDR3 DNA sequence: TGCGCCAGCAGCCAAGAGGGCCCAGGGGGGAGCTACGAGCAGTACTTC. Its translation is CASSQEGPGGSYEQYF.

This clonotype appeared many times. The CDR3 coding sequence is TGCAGCGTTGAAGATCTAGCGGGAGTGGAAAACAATGAGCAGTTCTTC. Translated: CSVEDLAGVENNEQFF. The chain carries TRBV29-1 and TRBJ2-1, with 10 bases aligning to TRBD2. Germline V lookup: CDR1 SQVTM, CDR2 ANQGSEA. The CDR3 extends over 16 amino acids. After removal of 0 bases from V and 5 bases from J, the junction contained 7 bases not matched to a gene.

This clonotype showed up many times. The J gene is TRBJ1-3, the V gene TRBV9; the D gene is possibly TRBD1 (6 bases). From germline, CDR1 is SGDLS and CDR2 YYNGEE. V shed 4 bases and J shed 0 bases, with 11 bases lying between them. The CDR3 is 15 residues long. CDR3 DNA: TGTGCCAGCAGCTCTAGGACAGCCTCTGGAAACACCATATATTTT. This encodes CASSSRTASGNTIYF.

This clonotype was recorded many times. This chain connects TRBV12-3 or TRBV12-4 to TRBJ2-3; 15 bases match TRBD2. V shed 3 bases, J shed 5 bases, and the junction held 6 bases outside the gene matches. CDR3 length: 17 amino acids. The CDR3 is CASSLGLAGGLGDTQYF. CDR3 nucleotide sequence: TGTGCCAGCAGTTTGGGACTAGCGGGAGGCTTGGGAGATACGCAGTATTTT.

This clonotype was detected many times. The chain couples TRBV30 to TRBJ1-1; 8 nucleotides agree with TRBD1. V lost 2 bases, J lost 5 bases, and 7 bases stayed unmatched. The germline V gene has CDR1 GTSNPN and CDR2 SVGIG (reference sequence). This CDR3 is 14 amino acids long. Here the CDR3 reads CAWSTQGAGTEAFF. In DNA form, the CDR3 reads TGTGCCTGGAGTACTCAGGGGGCGGGAACTGAAGCTTTCTTT.

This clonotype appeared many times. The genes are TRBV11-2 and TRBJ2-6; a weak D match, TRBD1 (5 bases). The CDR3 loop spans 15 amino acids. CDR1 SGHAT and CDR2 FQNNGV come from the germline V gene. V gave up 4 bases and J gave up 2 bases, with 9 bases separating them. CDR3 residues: CASSSIRAGANVLTF. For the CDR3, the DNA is TGTGCCAGCAGCTCCATCAGGGCTGGGGCCAACGTCCTGACTTTC.